These 15 T cell receptor beta chains originate from one sample sequenced in a study of T-cell memory formation after mild COVID-19. TCRdb called the 5' RACE reads again in MiXCR, with one record for every CDR3 protein. Among over 500,000 distinct CDR3 sequences listed, 17% were seen once. The material sequenced was PBMCs or a T cell subset sorted from them (not recorded which). Every receptor here comes from an adult woman who had mild COVID-19 (a few samples of this study predate the infection). Cell type and time point are not known.

This clonotype was detected only a few times. The chain recombines TRBV10-3 with TRBJ1-1, with D unresolved. Germline-derived CDR1 and CDR2 are ENHRY and SYGVKD. The CDR3 consists of 12 residues. Trimming removed 3 bases from V and 8 bases from J, with 10 bases in between. CDR3 sequence reads: CAISDEGDEAFF. The CDR3 bases are TGTGCCATCAGTGATGAGGGAGACGAAGCTTTCTTT.

This clonotype showed up just a few times. The chain is built from TRBV6-5 and TRBJ1-4; unclear D gene. The germline gives CDR1 MNHEY, CDR2 SVGAGI. V shed 6 bases and J shed 2 bases, with 10 bases lying between them. This CDR3 contains 14 residues. In nucleotides, the CDR3 is TGTGCCAGCAGCGAGACGATTACTAATGAAAAACTGTTTTTT. It is translated as CASSETITNEKLFF.

This chain uses TRBV24-1 with TRBJ2-1; 10 bases are shared with TRBD2. Germline CDR1 KGHDR, CDR2 SFDVKD. Trimming cost V 4 bases and J 5 bases; bases outside gene matches: 1. CDR3 length: 14 residues. The CDR3: CATSDLAGDNEQFF. CDR3 in DNA: TGTGCCACCAGTGACCTAGCGGGGGACAATGAGCAGTTCTTC.

This clonotype was seen only a few times. The germline gene is not matched at one end of the junction; a read error may be the cause. This chain uses TRBV7-7 with TRBJ2-2, with unresolved D. Germline V gene sequence: CDR1 SSHAT, CDR2 FNYEAQ (reference sequence). The CDR3 extends over 15 amino acids. Written as DNA, the CDR3 is TGTGCTAGCAGCTTCGCTAGTCACGGCACCGGGGAGCTGTTTTTT. Protein sequence: CASSFASHGTGELFF.

In its sample, this clonotype was seen many times. The chain employs TRBV6-2 or TRBV6-3 and TRBJ2-3; 14 positions agree with TRBD2. The CDR3 length is 15 residues. The germline V gene encodes CDR1 MNHEY and CDR2 SVGEGT. V lost 4 bases to trimming and J lost 6 bases; unmatched junction nucleotides: 3. Here the CDR3 DNA reads TGTGCCAGCAGTTTGGGACTAGCGGGAGTGGATACGCAGTATTTT. Translating gives CASSLGLAGVDTQYF.

J is TRBJ2-7 and V is TRBV5-1, with D tentatively TRBD1 (5 bases). The V end was cut by 0 bases, the J end by 3 bases, with 16 bases between. The CDR3 contains 16 residues. Per the germline V gene, CDR1 is SGHRS and CDR2 is YFSETQ. This CDR3 is CASSLVGRPGDYEQYF. DNA of the CDR3: TGCGCCAGCAGCTTGGTGGGGCGCCCCGGCGACTACGAGCAGTACTTC.

This clonotype was seen only a few times. The chain uses TRBV7-8 and TRBJ2-7, with 12 bases that match TRBD2. This CDR3 spans 12 amino acids. Germline CDR1 reads SGHVS; CDR2 reads FQNEAQ. Germline trimming cut 5 bases from V and 10 bases from J; bases unmatched to any gene: 3. The CDR3 region is CASSQTSGGQYF. CDR3 sequence (DNA): TGTGCCAGCAGCCAGACTAGCGGGGGACAGTACTTC. The full variable domain, with the rest looked up from reference TRBV7-8 and TRBJ2-7, is GAGVSQSPRYKVAKRGQDVALRCDPISGHVSLFWYQQALGQGPEFLTYFQNEAQLDKSGLPSDRFFAERPEGSVSTLKIQRTQQEDSAVYLCASSQTSGGQYFGPGTRLTVT.

The rearrangement uses TRBV7-8 and TRBJ2-3, with 14 nucleotides matching TRBD2. CDR1 is SGHVS and CDR2 is FQNEAQ in the germline V gene. The CDR3 covers 17 residues. Germline trimming cut 6 bases from V and 1 base from J; bases unmatched to any gene: 6. CDR3 region: CASRSPGLAGGTDTQYF. The CDR3 bases are TGTGCCAGCAGATCTCCGGGACTAGCGGGAGGCACAGATACGCAGTATTTT.

This chain uses TRBV12-5 with TRBJ2-7, with a possible D match to TRBD2 (5 bases). V lost 3 bases, J lost 3 bases, and 9 bases lay in between. This CDR3 is 13 amino acids long. Germline V gives CDR1 LGHNT, CDR2 FRNRAP. The CDR3 bases are TGTGCTAGTGGTTTAGGACTCATCTACGAGCAGTACTTC. Amino acid sequence: CASGLGLIYEQYF. The full variable domain, with the rest looked up from reference TRBV12-5 and TRBJ2-7, is DARVTQTPRHKVTEMGQEVTMRCQPILGHNTVFWYRQTMMQGLELLAYFRNRAPLDDSGMPKDRFSAEMPDATLATLKIQPSEPRDSAVYFCASGLGLIYEQYFGPGTRLTVT.

The V gene is TRBV6-6, the J gene TRBJ1-5; 9 positions agree with TRBD1. The CDR3 is 15 amino acids. J gave up 4 bases and V 2 bases, and 3 bases lay outside the gene matches. CDR1 and CDR2 from the germline V gene are MNHNY and SVGAGI (reference sequence). The CDR3 spells CASSYGDRGNQPQHF. Written as DNA, the CDR3 is TGTGCCAGCAGTTACGGAGACAGGGGGAATCAGCCCCAGCATTTT.

This rearrangement joins TRBV27 to TRBJ1-1; no clear D gene. V was clipped by 7 bases and J by 1 base, with 28 bases between them. The CDR3 contains 19 residues. Per germline, CDR1 MNHEY and CDR2 SMNVEV (reference sequence). This chain's CDR3 is CASINLEVGPGSRNTEAFF. The CDR3 DNA is TGTGCCAGCATTAATCTAGAGGTTGGCCCCGGCTCCAGGAACACTGAAGCTTTCTTT.

In its sample, this clonotype was seen many times. The V gene is TRBV6-5, the J gene TRBJ1-4; D might be TRBD1 (5 bases). Germline V gives CDR1 MNHEY, CDR2 SVGAGI. V lost 3 bases and J lost 0, with 11 bases in between. This CDR3 has 16 amino acids. The CDR3 sequence: CASSYSGTPTNEKLFF. CDR3 nucleotides: TGTGCCAGCAGTTATTCGGGGACTCCAACTAATGAAAAACTGTTTTTT.

In this sample, this clonotype turned up a few times. V gene TRBV20-1 combines with J gene TRBJ2-1, with 11 positions matching TRBD2. J was trimmed by 4 bases and V by 1 base; bases with no gene match: 6. The CDR3 runs 16 residues. In germline, CDR1 is DFQATT, CDR2 SNEGSKA (reference sequence). The CDR3 region is CSARGRLAGTYNEQFF. The CDR3 DNA sequence: TGCAGTGCTAGAGGTCGACTAGCGGGAACTTACAATGAGCAGTTCTTC.

The chain has TRBV12-3 or TRBV12-4 and TRBJ2-3; 7 nucleotides line up with TRBD2. The CDR3 is 16 residues long. The ends lost 2 bases at V and 2 bases at J; junction bases unmatched: 7. The CDR3 DNA reads TGTGCCAGCAGTTTACGGGTAGCGGGCCTCACAGATACGCAGTATTTT. Protein: CASSLRVAGLTDTQYF.

CDR3 amino acids: CATSGVPGQGTYEQYF. The CDR3 DNA is TGTGCCACCAGCGGGGTCCCGGGACAGGGAACCTACGAGCAGTACTTC. The chain employs TRBV15 and TRBJ2-7; 9 nucleotides line up with TRBD1. The germline V gene has CDR1 LNHNV and CDR2 YYDKDF (reference sequence). The CDR3 contains 16 residues. Germline trimming cut 5 bases from V and 2 bases from J; bases unmatched to any gene: 10.